This record covers a single TCR beta chain. The antigen is not known. This sample is part of a study of blood T cells in healthy people across ages. V lost 5 bases, J lost 12 bases, and 16 bases lay in between. Germline loops: CDR1 SEHNR, CDR2 FQNEAQ (reference sequence). The CDR3 has 12 residues. Total RNA amounts of at least 6 micrograms were extracted per sample. Study conclusions and caveats: Relative to aged donors, long-lived donors carried more naive CD4+ cells and displayed higher diversity. Leaving the PBMCs unsorted stopped any conclusive comparison of naive versus antigen-experienced cells.

Together with a sample-barcoded 5' primer, a J-beta primer mix was included in a second PCR lasting roughly 6 to 12 cycles. TCRdb used MiXCR to reprocess the 5' RACE reads, holding one entry per CDR3 protein. The data show about 1.6 million distinct CDR3 sequences, almost 35% seen once. This sequence joins TRBV7-9 and TRBJ1-1, with D possibly being TRBD1 (5 bases). Sample: blood. This TCR derives from a young woman in good health. CDR3 sequence: CASSLMGEETFF. The CDR3 nucleotides read TGTGCCAGCAGCCTAATGGGGGAGGAAACTTTCTTT.